The rows below give T cell receptor beta chains drawn from one sample of a study of T cells in narcolepsy. Profiling relied on immunoSEQ multiplex PCR, and the TCRdb table lists in-frame clones only, not all of them. The table lists 25,000 to 30,000 clones, 70% to 90% of them singletons. Sequenced: memory (CD45RA-) CD4+ T cells from blood. These receptors were collected from a human donor in good health. CDR3s include the opening cysteine and the closing phenylalanine or tryptophan. D genes are given only for firm matches. The listing skips clone size in some rows; elsewhere it reads once, few, many or a size class.

d_gene,abundance,v_gene,len,j_gene,CDR3aa,CDR3nt
NA,NA,TRBV28,13,TRBJ1-2,CASSPQLYYGYTF,TGTGCCAGCAGTCCACAGCTTTACTATGGCTACACCTTC
NA,NA,TRBV10-1,14,TRBJ1-4,CASRRETKDEKLFF,TGCGCCAGCAGGCGAGAGACGAAGGATGAAAAACTGTTTTTT
TRBD1,NA,TRBV23-1,19,TRBJ1-5,CASSQPPPGGTGGNQPQHF,TGCGCCAGCAGCCAACCTCCCCCAGGGGGTACCGGCGGCAATCAGCCCCAGCATTTT
NA,NA,TRBV7-8,12,TRBJ2-7,CASSLARREQYF,TGTGCCAGCAGCTTAGCGCGCCGCGAGCAGTACTTC
TRBD1,NA,TRBV28,16,TRBJ1-5,CASTLTSGQANQPQHF,TGTGCCAGCACTTTAACCTCGGGACAGGCAAATCAGCCCCAGCATTTT
TRBD2,NA,TRBV10-3,16,TRBJ2-7,CAISPPTGGPRDEQYF,TGTGCCATCAGCCCGCCGACGGGAGGTCCAAGGGATGAGCAGTACTTC
TRBD1,NA,TRBV7-6,16,TRBJ2-2,CASSLAGGGHTGELFF,TGTGCCAGCAGCTTAGCAGGGGGCGGACACACCGGGGAGCTGTTTTTT
NA,NA,TRBV15,14,TRBJ1-2,CATSRGEGSYGYTF,TGTGCCACCAGCAGGGGTGAGGGCTCCTATGGCTACACCTTC
TRBD2,NA,TRBV29-1,15,TRBJ2-7,CSVSPGLAGSYEQYF,TGCAGCGTTTCCCCCGGTCTAGCGGGATCCTACGAGCAGTACTTC
NA,NA,TRBV6-6,16,TRBJ2-6,CASSYDGVGGANVLTF,TGTGCCAGCAGTTACGACGGGGTAGGTGGGGCCAACGTCCTGACTTTC
TRBD2,NA,TRBV5-6,15,TRBJ2-7,CANSPTSGGPYEQYF,TGTGCCAACAGCCCAACTAGCGGGGGGCCCTACGAGCAGTACTTC
NA,NA,TRBV7-2,13,TRBJ1-1,CASSRDSYTEAFF,TGTGCCAGCAGCCGAGACAGTTACACTGAAGCTTTCTTT
NA,NA,TRBV11-2,12,TRBJ2-7,CASSPGTAGQYF,TGTGCCAGCAGCCCAGGGACCGCGGGGCAGTACTTC
TRBD1,NA,TRBV6-1,15,TRBJ2-4,CASSDVMGQKNIQYF,TGTGCCAGCAGCGACGTCATGGGACAGAAAAACATTCAGTACTTC
TRBD1,NA,TRBV6-6,14,TRBJ2-1,CASSPTGLNNEQFF,TGTGCCAGCAGCCCGACAGGGTTGAACAATGAGCAGTTCTTC
TRBD1,NA,TRBV6-5,11,TRBJ1-1,CASSNRGQAFF,TGTGCCAGCAGTAACAGGGGGCAAGCTTTCTTT
TRBD1,NA,TRBV7-9,16,TRBJ1-5,CASSSWDRGGNQPQHF,TGTGCCAGCAGCTCCTGGGACAGGGGGGGCAATCAGCCCCAGCATTTT
NA,NA,TRBV5-6,15,TRBJ2-3,CASSLGPSSTDTQYF,TGTGCCAGCAGCTTGGGGCCCAGCTCCACAGATACGCAGTATTTT
NA,NA,TRBV27,11,TRBJ1-1,CASRSITEAFF,TGTGCCAGTCGTTCGATCACTGAAGCTTTCTTT
NA,few,TRBV19,12,TRBJ1-2,CASRTEPIGYTF,TGTGCCAGTAGGACAGAACCGATCGGCTACACCTTC
TRBD1,NA,TRBV30,15,TRBJ1-2,CAWSPLPGQGYGYTF,TGTGCCTGGAGTCCTCTACCGGGACAGGGGTATGGCTACACCTTC
TRBD1,NA,TRBV6-1,13,TRBJ1-5,CASKPQGNQPQHF,TGTGCCAGCAAGCCACAGGGGAATCAGCCCCAGCATTTT
NA,NA,TRBV6-5,13,TRBJ1-1,CASSYGKNTEAFF,TGTGCCAGCAGTTACGGCAAGAACACTGAAGCTTTCTTT
TRBD1,NA,TRBV5-1,15,TRBJ1-1,CTSSLFDRVNTEAFF,TGCACCAGCAGCTTGTTCGACAGGGTGAACACTGAAGCTTTCTTT
NA,NA,TRBV5-1,14,TRBJ2-7,CASSLEGSSYEQYF,TGCGCCAGCAGCTTGGAAGGCAGCTCCTACGAGCAGTACTTC
NA,NA,TRBV12-5,13,TRBJ1-2,CASGLQGMGGYTF,TGTGCTAGTGGTTTGCAGGGGATGGGTGGCTACACCTTC
NA,NA,TRBV6-1,13,TRBJ1-2,CASEWRANYGYTF,TGTGCCAGCGAGTGGAGAGCTAACTATGGCTACACCTTC
NA,NA,TRBV7-3,14,TRBJ1-6,CASSLDGYNSPLHF,TGTGCCAGCAGCCTAGATGGTTATAATTCACCCCTCCACTTT
NA,NA,TRBV6-5,13,TRBJ1-1,CASSVSGYTEAFF,TGTGCCAGCAGTGTTTCAGGGTACACTGAAGCTTTCTTT
NA,NA,TRBV9,14,TRBJ2-2,CASSPLSADGELFF,TGTGCCAGCAGCCCCCTTTCGGCAGACGGGGAGCTGTTTTTT
NA,NA,TRBV5-5,15,TRBJ2-7,CASSTSPGPGYGQYF,TGTGCCAGCAGCACATCACCGGGACCGGGCTACGGGCAGTACTTC
NA,NA,TRBV15,14,TRBJ2-7,CATSRGGHGDEQYF,TGTGCCACCAGCAGGGGGGGGCACGGGGACGAGCAGTACTTC
NA,NA,TRBV5-1,12,TRBJ2-5,CASSLVQETQYF,TGCGCCAGCAGCTTGGTCCAAGAGACCCAGTACTTC
NA,NA,TRBV6-1,15,TRBJ2-7,CASSEGGFLFYEQYF,TGTGCCAGCAGTGAAGGGGGCTTCCTATTCTACGAGCAGTACTTC
TRBD1,NA,TRBV7-9,12,TRBJ1-2,CASSLTGVGYTF,TGTGCCAGCAGCTTAACAGGGGTAGGCTACACCTTC
NA,once,TRBV19,19,TRBJ1-6,CASSIAHLGTSSYNSPLHF,TGTGCCAGTAGTATAGCCCATTTGGGGACAAGCTCCTATAATTCACCCCTCCACTTT
TRBD1,NA,TRBV5-4,16,TRBJ2-5,CASSLNRGASQETQYF,TGTGCCAGCAGCTTGAACAGGGGAGCTTCTCAAGAGACCCAGTACTTC
TRBD1,NA,TRBV28,15,TRBJ1-3,CASSFVAGGTDTIYF,TGTGCCAGCAGTTTCGTCGCAGGGGGTACAGACACCATATATTTT
NA,few,TRBV19,16,TRBJ1-5,CASSRAFRGSNQPQHF,TGTGCCAGTAGTAGGGCCTTTAGGGGTAGCAATCAGCCCCAGCATTTT
NA,NA,TRBV7-8,14,TRBJ1-2,CASSPIQGLNGYTF,TGTGCCAGCAGCCCCATACAGGGTCTGAATGGCTACACCTTC
NA,NA,TRBV28,15,TRBJ1-2,CASSSHSGTDDGYTF,TGTGCCAGCAGTTCTCACTCCGGGACGGATGATGGCTACACCTTC
TRBD2,once,TRBV11-3,13,TRBJ2-7,CASSELAGDEQYF,TGTGCCAGCAGCGAATTAGCGGGAGACGAGCAGTACTTC
TRBD1,NA,TRBV7-2,16,TRBJ1-2,CASSLGGQGGHYGYTF,TGTGCCAGCAGCTTAGGGGGACAGGGGGGTCACTATGGCTACACCTTC
NA,NA,TRBV12-5,12,TRBJ1-2,CASAPWEAGYTF,TGTGCTAGTGCCCCCTGGGAGGCTGGCTACACCTTC
NA,NA,TRBV7-2,16,TRBJ2-3,CASSLNSGSRADTQYF,TGTGCCAGCAGCTTAAATTCCGGGAGCCGGGCAGATACGCAGTATTTT
NA,NA,TRBV2,15,TRBJ1-6,CASSDQRTAGSPLHF,TGTGCCAGCAGTGATCAGAGGACTGCTGGTTCACCCCTCCACTTT
NA,NA,TRBV7-3,15,TRBJ2-5,CASSLMGGRAETQYF,TGTGCCAGCAGCTTAATGGGTGGCAGGGCGGAGACCCAGTACTTC
NA,NA,TRBV7-2,13,TRBJ2-7,CASSLTDSYEQYF,TGTGCCAGCAGCTTAACAGACTCCTACGAGCAGTACTTC
TRBD1,NA,TRBV28,18,TRBJ1-1,CASSSVYGTGGVNTEAFF,TGTGCCAGCAGTTCCGTTTATGGGACAGGAGGAGTGAACACTGAAGCTTTCTTT
NA,NA,TRBV30,14,TRBJ1-2,CAWSLLGVNYGYTF,TGTGCCTGGAGTTTATTGGGGGTTAACTATGGCTACACCTTC
NA,NA,TRBV9,14,TRBJ1-1,CASSVGGADTEAFF,TGTGCCAGCAGCGTAGGGGGGGCAGACACTGAAGCTTTCTTT
TRBD1,NA,TRBV9,16,TRBJ2-2,CASSVGQGARDGELFF,TGTGCCAGCAGCGTGGGACAGGGGGCTCGAGACGGGGAGCTGTTTTTT
NA,NA,TRBV2,16,TRBJ1-1,CASSYDPRAPRTEAFF,TGTGCCAGCAGTTACGATCCGCGGGCTCCGCGAACTGAAGCTTTCTTT
NA,NA,TRBV30,14,TRBJ2-7,CAWTRRTDSYEQYF,TGTGCCTGGACTCGGCGGACAGATAGCTACGAGCAGTACTTC
NA,NA,TRBV7-3,14,TRBJ1-1,CASSPRQEHTEAFF,TGTGCCAGCAGCCCGAGACAGGAACACACTGAAGCTTTCTTT
NA,NA,TRBV25-1,13,TRBJ2-5,CASSEFAPETQYF,TGTGCCAGCAGTGAATTCGCCCCTGAGACCCAGTACTTC
NA,NA,TRBV29-1,13,TRBJ2-5,CSVEWTARETQYF,TGCAGCGTTGAGTGGACAGCCCGGGAGACCCAGTACTTC
TRBD2,NA,TRBV9,17,TRBJ2-1,CASSSPALLAGVNEQFF,TGTGCCAGCAGCTCCCCGGCTCTACTAGCGGGAGTAAATGAGCAGTTCTTC